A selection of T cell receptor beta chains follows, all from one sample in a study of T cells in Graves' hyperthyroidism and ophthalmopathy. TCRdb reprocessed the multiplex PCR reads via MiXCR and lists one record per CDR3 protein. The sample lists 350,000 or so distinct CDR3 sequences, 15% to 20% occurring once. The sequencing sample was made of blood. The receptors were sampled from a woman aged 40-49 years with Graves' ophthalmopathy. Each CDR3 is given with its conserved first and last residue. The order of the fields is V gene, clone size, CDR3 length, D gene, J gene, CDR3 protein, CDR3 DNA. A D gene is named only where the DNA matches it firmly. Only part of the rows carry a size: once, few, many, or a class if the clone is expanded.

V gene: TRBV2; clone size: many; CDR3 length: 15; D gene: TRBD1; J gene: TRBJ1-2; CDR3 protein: CASTSDRGSGYGYTF; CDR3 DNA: TGTGCCAGCACCTCGGACAGGGGGTCGGGCTATGGCTACACCTTC
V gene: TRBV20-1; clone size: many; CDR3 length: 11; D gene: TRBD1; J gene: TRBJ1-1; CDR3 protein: CSAQGDTEAFF; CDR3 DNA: TGCAGCGCCCAGGGGGACACTGAAGCTTTCTTT
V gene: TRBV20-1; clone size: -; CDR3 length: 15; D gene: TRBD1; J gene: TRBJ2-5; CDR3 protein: CSARGGTGVQETQYF; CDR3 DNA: TGCAGTGCTAGAGGAGGGACAGGGGTCCAAGAGACCCAGTACTTC
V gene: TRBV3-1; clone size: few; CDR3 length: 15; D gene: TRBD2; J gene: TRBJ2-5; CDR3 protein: CASSLAGGPSETQYF; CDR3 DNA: TGTGCCAGCAGCCTAGCGGGAGGCCCCTCAGAGACCCAGTACTTC
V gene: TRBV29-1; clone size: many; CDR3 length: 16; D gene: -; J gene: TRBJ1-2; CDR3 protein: CSAPGTDGEASYGYTF; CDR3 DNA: TGCAGCGCTCCAGGGACGGACGGTGAGGCCAGCTATGGCTACACCTTC
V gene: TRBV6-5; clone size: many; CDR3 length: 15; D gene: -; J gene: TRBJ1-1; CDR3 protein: CASRPEGSGNTEAFF; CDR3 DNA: TGTGCCAGCAGACCGGAGGGGAGTGGGAACACTGAAGCTTTCTTT
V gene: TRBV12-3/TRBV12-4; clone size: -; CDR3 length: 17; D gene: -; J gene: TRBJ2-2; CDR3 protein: CASSRRAGTLNTGELFF; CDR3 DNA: TGTGCCAGCAGCCGACGCGCTGGGACGCTGAACACCGGGGAGCTGTTTTTT
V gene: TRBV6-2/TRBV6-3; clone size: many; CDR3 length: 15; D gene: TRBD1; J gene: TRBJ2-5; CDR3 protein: CASSYGDRVQETQYF; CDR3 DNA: TGTGCCAGCAGTTACGGTGACAGGGTCCAAGAGACCCAGTACTTC
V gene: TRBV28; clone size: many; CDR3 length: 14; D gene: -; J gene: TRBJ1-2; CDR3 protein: CASSLHMGNYGYTF; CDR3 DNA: TGTGCCAGCAGTTTACACATGGGGAACTATGGCTACACCTTC
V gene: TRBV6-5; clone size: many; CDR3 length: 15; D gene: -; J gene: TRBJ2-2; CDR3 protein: CASSYSFRPTGELFF; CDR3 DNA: TGTGCCAGCAGTTACTCCTTCCGACCCACCGGGGAGCTGTTTTTT
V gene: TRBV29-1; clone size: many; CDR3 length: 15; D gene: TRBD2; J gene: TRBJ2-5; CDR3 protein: CSVGGLAGVGETQYF; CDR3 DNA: TGCAGCGTAGGTGGGCTAGCGGGAGTTGGAGAGACCCAGTACTTC
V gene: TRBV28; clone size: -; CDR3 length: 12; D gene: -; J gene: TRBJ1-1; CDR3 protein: CASSSFSAEAFF; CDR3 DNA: TGTGCCAGCAGCTCATTCAGCGCTGAAGCTTTCTTT
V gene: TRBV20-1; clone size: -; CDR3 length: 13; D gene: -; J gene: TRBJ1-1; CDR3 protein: CSARADMNTEAFF; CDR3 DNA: TGCAGTGCTAGAGCCGACATGAACACTGAAGCTTTCTTT
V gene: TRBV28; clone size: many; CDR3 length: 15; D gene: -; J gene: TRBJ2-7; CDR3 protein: CASSGETTFYYEQYF; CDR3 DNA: TGTGCCAGCAGTGGGGAGACGACGTTCTACTACGAGCAGTACTTC
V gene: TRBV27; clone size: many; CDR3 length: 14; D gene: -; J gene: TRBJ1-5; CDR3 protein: CASSERGLNQPQHF; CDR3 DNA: TGTGCCAGCAGTGAGCGGGGGTTGAATCAGCCCCAGCATTTT
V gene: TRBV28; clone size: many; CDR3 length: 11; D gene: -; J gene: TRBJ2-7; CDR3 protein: CASNDGYEQYF; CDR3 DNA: TGTGCCAGCAACGATGGCTACGAGCAGTACTTC
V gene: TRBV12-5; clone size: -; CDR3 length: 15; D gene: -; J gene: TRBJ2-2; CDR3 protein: CASGLVLQGTGELFF; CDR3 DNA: TGTGCTAGTGGTTTGGTCCTCCAGGGAACCGGGGAGCTGTTTTTT
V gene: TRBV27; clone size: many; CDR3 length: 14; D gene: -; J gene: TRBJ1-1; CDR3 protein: CASSPLTGNTEAFF; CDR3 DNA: TGTGCCAGCAGTCCGTTGACAGGGAACACTGAAGCTTTCTTT
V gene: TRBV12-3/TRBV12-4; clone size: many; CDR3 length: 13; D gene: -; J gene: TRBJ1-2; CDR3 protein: CASSHMVDYGYTF; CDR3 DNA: TGTGCCAGCAGTCATATGGTGGACTATGGCTACACCTTC
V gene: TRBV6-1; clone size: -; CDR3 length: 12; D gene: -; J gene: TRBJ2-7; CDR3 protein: CASRGINGEQYF; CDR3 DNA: TGTGCCAGCAGAGGGATTAACGGCGAGCAGTACTTC
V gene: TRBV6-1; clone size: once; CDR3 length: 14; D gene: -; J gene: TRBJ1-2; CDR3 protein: CASFRSGANYGYTF; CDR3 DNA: TGTGCCAGCTTTCGATCGGGGGCTAACTATGGCTACACCTTC
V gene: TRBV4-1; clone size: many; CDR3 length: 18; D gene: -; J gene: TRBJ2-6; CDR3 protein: CASSQKLAVRTGANVLTF; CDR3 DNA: TGCGCCAGCAGCCAAAAGCTGGCAGTTAGGACTGGGGCCAACGTCCTGACTTTC
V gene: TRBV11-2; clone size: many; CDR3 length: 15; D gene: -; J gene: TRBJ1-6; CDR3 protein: CASSLVASYNSPLHF; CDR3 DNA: TGTGCCAGCAGCTTAGTAGCCTCCTATAATTCACCCCTCCACTTT
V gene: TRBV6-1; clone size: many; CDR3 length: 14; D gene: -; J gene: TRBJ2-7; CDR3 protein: CASTGGGSGYEQYF; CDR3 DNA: TGTGCCAGCACCGGCGGGGGCTCCGGCTACGAGCAGTACTTC
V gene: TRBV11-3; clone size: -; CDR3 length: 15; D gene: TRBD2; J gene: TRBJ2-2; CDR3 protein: CASSLGTSGSGELFF; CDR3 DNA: TGTGCCAGCAGCTTGGGGACTAGCGGGAGTGGGGAGCTGTTTTTT
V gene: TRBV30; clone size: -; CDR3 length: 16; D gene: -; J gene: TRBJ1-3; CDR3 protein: CAWSVQQGSSGNTIYF; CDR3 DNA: TGTGCCTGGAGTGTACAGCAGGGGAGCTCTGGAAACACCATATATTTT
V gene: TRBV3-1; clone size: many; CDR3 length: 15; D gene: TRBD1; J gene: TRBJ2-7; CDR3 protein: CASRHTRGRLYEQYF; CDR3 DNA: TGTGCCAGCAGACACACCAGGGGGAGACTCTACGAGCAGTACTTC
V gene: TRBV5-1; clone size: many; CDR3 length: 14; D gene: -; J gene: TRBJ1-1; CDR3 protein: CASSLATEYTEAFF; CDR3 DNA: TGCGCCAGCAGCTTGGCCACAGAGTACACTGAAGCTTTCTTT
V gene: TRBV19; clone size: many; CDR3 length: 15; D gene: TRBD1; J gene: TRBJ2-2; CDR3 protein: CASSFGQGHTGELFF; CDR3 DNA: TGTGCCAGTAGTTTCGGACAGGGCCACACCGGGGAGCTGTTTTTT
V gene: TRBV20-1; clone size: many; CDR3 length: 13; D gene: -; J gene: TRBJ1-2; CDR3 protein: CSARDLRSWGYTF; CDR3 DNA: TGCAGTGCTAGAGATCTTCGCAGCTGGGGCTACACCTTC
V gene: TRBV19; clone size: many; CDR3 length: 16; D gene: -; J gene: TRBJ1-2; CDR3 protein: CASNSLRQAQDYGYTF; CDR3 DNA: TGTGCCAGTAATAGCCTCCGGCAGGCCCAAGATTATGGCTACACCTTC
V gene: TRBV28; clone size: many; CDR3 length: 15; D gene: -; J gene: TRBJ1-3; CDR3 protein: CASSLKGGLGNTIYF; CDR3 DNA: TGTGCCAGCAGTTTAAAAGGGGGACTAGGAAACACCATATATTTT
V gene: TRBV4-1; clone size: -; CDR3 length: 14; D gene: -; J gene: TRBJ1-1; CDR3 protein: CASSQTDLNTEAFF; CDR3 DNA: TGCGCCAGCAGCCAAACGGATTTGAACACTGAAGCTTTCTTT
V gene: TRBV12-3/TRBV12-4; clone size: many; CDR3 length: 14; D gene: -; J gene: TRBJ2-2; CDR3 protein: CASSPRFNTGELFF; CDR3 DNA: TGTGCCAGCAGTCCTCGGTTCAACACCGGGGAGCTGTTTTTT
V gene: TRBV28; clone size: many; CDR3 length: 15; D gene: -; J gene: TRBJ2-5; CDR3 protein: CASKAGKGYQETQYF; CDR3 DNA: TGTGCCAGCAAAGCAGGGAAGGGGTACCAAGAGACCCAGTACTTC
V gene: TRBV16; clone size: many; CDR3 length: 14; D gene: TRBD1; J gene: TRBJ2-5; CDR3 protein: CASSSDRAGETQYF; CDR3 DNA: TGTGCCAGCAGCTCGGACAGGGCGGGAGAGACCCAGTACTTC
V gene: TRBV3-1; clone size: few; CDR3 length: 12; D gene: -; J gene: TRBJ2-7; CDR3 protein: CASSQVPYEQYF; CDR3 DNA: TGTGCCAGCAGCCAAGTTCCCTACGAGCAGTACTTC
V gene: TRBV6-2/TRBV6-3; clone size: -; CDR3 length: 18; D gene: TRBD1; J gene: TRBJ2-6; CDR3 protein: CASSTRQGGFSGANVLTF; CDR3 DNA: TGTGCCAGCAGCACCCGACAGGGGGGCTTCTCTGGGGCCAACGTCCTGACTTTC
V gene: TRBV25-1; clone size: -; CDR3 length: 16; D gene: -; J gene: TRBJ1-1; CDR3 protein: CASSVLGQQGNTEAFF; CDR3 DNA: TGTGCCAGCAGTGTTCTGGGACAACAAGGGAACACTGAAGCTTTCTTT
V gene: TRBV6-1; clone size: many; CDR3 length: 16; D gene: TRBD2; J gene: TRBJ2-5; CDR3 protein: CASSDQRLATGETQYF; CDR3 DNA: TGTGCCAGCAGCGACCAACGACTAGCTACGGGGGAGACCCAGTACTTC
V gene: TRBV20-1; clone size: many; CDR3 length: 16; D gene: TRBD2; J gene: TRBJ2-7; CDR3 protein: CSASHLRLAGLYEQYF; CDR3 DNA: TGCAGTGCTAGCCATCTCCGACTAGCGGGACTATACGAGCAGTACTTC
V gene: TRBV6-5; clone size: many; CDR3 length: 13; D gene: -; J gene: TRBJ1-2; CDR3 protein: CASNAQGPYGYTF; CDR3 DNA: TGTGCCAGCAACGCACAGGGCCCTTATGGCTACACCTTC
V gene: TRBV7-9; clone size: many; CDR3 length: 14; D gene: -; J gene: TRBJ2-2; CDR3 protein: CASSVNNLGGELFF; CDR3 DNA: TGTGCCAGCAGCGTAAACAACCTCGGCGGGGAGCTGTTTTTT
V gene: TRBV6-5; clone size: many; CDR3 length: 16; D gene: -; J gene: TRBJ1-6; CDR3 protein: CASRIGQIEANSPLHF; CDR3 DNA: TGTGCCAGCCGTATCGGACAGATCGAGGCTAATTCACCCCTCCACTTT
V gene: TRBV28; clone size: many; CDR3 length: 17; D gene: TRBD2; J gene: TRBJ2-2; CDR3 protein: CASSRLWSGSQPGELFF; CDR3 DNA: TGTGCCAGCAGCCGGTTGTGGAGCGGGAGCCAACCCGGGGAGCTGTTTTTT
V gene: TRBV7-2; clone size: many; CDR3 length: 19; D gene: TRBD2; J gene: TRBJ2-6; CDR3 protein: CANTPPDSSGRSGANVLTF; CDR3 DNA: TGTGCCAATACACCACCCGATTCTAGCGGGAGGAGTGGGGCCAACGTCCTGACTTTC
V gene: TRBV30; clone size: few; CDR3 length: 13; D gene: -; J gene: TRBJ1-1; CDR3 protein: CAWTRGGNTEAFF; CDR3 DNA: TGTGCCTGGACCCGGGGGGGGAACACTGAAGCTTTCTTT
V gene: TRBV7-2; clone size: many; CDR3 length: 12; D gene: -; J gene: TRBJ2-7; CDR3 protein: CASSHTRYEQYF; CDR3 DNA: TGTGCCAGCAGCCATACTCGCTACGAGCAGTACTTC
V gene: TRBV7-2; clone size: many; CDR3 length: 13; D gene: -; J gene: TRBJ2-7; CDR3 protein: CASSRDPRREQYF; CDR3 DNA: TGTGCCAGCAGCCGGGACCCCCGGCGGGAGCAGTACTTC
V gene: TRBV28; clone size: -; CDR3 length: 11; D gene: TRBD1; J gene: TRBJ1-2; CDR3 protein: CASRQGAGYTF; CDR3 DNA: TGTGCCAGCCGACAGGGGGCTGGCTACACCTTC
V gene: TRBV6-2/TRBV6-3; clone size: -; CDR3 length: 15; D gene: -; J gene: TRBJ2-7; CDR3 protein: CASSYGRGVTYEQYF; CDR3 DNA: TGTGCCAGCAGTTATGGTCGGGGCGTTACCTACGAGCAGTACTTC
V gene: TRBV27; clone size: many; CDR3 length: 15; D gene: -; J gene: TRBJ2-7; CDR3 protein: CASSLFPGSAFEQYF; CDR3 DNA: TGTGCCAGCAGTTTATTCCCGGGGTCCGCCTTCGAGCAGTACTTC
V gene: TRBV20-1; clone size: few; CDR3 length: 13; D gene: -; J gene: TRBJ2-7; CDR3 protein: CSATGPGGLEQYF; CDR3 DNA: TGCAGTGCCACAGGGCCAGGGGGGCTCGAGCAGTACTTC
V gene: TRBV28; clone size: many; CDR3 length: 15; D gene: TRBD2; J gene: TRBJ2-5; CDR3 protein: CASSSRTSGRETQYF; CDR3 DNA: TGTGCCAGCAGTTCACGGACTAGCGGGAGGGAGACCCAGTACTTC
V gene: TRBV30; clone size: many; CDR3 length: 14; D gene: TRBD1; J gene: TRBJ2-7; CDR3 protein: CAWSTPQGFHEQYF; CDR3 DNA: TGTGCCTGGAGTACGCCACAGGGGTTCCACGAGCAGTACTTC